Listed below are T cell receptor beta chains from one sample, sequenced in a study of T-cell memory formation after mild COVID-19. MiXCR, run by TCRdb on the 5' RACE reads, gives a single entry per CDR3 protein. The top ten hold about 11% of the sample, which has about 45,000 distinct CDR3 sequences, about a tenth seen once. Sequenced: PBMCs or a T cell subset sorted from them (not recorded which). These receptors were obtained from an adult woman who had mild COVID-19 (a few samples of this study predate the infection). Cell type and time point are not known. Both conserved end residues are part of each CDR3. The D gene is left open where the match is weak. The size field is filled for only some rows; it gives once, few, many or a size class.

cdr3_nt: TGTGCCAGCAGCTTGTACGAAGGACAGGGACGGAATACGCAGTATTTT
cdr3_aa: CASSLYEGQGRNTQYF
clone_size: medium-sized
d_call: TRBD1
j_call: TRBJ2-3
v_call: TRBV5-6

cdr3_nt: TGCAGCGTTGAGGCGCACGACTATGGCTACACCTTC
cdr3_aa: CSVEAHDYGYTF
clone_size: NA
d_call: NA
j_call: TRBJ1-2
v_call: TRBV29-1

cdr3_nt: TGTGCCAGCAACATGGGGGGGGGGTTTGAGACCCAGTACTTC
cdr3_aa: CASNMGGGFETQYF
clone_size: few
d_call: TRBD2
j_call: TRBJ2-5
v_call: TRBV6-6

cdr3_nt: TGTGCCAGCAGGAGTCAGGCCTCTGGAAACACCATATATTTT
cdr3_aa: CASRSQASGNTIYF
clone_size: few
d_call: NA
j_call: TRBJ1-3
v_call: TRBV12-3/TRBV12-4

cdr3_nt: TGTGCCAGCAGTTTAGCACCCCGACAGGACAATCAGCCCCAGCATTTT
cdr3_aa: CASSLAPRQDNQPQHF
clone_size: few
d_call: NA
j_call: TRBJ1-5
v_call: TRBV12-3/TRBV12-4

cdr3_nt: TGCAGTGCTAGACTAGCGGGGGGTCCTCAGTTCTTC
cdr3_aa: CSARLAGGPQFF
clone_size: NA
d_call: TRBD2
j_call: TRBJ2-1
v_call: TRBV20-1

cdr3_nt: TGTGCCAGCAGTGGAGACAGGGGGCTTGATGGCTACACCTTC
cdr3_aa: CASSGDRGLDGYTF
clone_size: NA
d_call: TRBD1
j_call: TRBJ1-2
v_call: TRBV2

cdr3_nt: TGTGCCAGCAGTGAAGGGATTAGGGAGGGCTCCTACGAGCAGTACTTC
cdr3_aa: CASSEGIREGSYEQYF
clone_size: NA
d_call: TRBD2
j_call: TRBJ2-7
v_call: TRBV2

cdr3_nt: TGTGCCAGTAGAAAGACAGGGGCCATCACCGGGGAGCTGTTTTTT
cdr3_aa: CASRKTGAITGELFF
clone_size: few
d_call: TRBD1
j_call: TRBJ2-2
v_call: TRBV19

cdr3_nt: TGTGCCAGCAGCCTCTGGGCGGGAATAAACACCGGGGAGCTGTTTTTT
cdr3_aa: CASSLWAGINTGELFF
clone_size: many
d_call: NA
j_call: TRBJ2-2
v_call: TRBV12-3/TRBV12-4

cdr3_nt: TGTGCCAGTAGTTCCAAGCGGGAGGGAGGGACAGATACGCAGTATTTT
cdr3_aa: CASSSKREGGTDTQYF
clone_size: NA
d_call: TRBD2
j_call: TRBJ2-3
v_call: TRBV19

cdr3_nt: TGTGCCAGCGAGCGTTCGGACACCGGGGAGCTGTTTTTT
cdr3_aa: CASERSDTGELFF
clone_size: few
d_call: NA
j_call: TRBJ2-2
v_call: TRBV3-1

cdr3_nt: TGTGCCAGCAGCTTAAGCGGGAGGAACACTGGTCGGGGGGATACGCAGTATTTT
cdr3_aa: CASSLSGRNTGRGDTQYF
clone_size: few
d_call: TRBD2
j_call: TRBJ2-3
v_call: TRBV7-2

cdr3_nt: TGTGCCAGCAGCCGAGGGACTAGCAGCAATGAGCAGTTCTTC
cdr3_aa: CASSRGTSSNEQFF
clone_size: few
d_call: TRBD2
j_call: TRBJ2-1
v_call: TRBV3-1

cdr3_nt: TGTGCCAGCAGTGAGACTTACGGGGACGTCGGGGAGCTGTTTTTT
cdr3_aa: CASSETYGDVGELFF
clone_size: few
d_call: NA
j_call: TRBJ2-2
v_call: TRBV6-1

cdr3_nt: TGTGCCAGCAGTTTAGGGACCTTCTACGAGCAGTACTTC
cdr3_aa: CASSLGTFYEQYF
clone_size: few
d_call: NA
j_call: TRBJ2-7
v_call: TRBV12-3/TRBV12-4

cdr3_nt: TGCAGCGCCCGGGACAGCCTGGGTGGCTACACCTTC
cdr3_aa: CSARDSLGGYTF
clone_size: NA
d_call: TRBD1
j_call: TRBJ1-2
v_call: TRBV29-1

cdr3_nt: TGCAGTGCTAGTGGAGGGAGCGCTAATGAAAAACTGTTTTTT
cdr3_aa: CSASGGSANEKLFF
clone_size: NA
d_call: NA
j_call: TRBJ1-4
v_call: TRBV20-1

cdr3_nt: TGTGCCAGCAGAGGGAGCTACGAGCAGTTCTTC
cdr3_aa: CASRGSYEQFF
clone_size: few
d_call: NA
j_call: TRBJ2-1
v_call: TRBV4-2

cdr3_nt: TGTGCCAGCAGCTTAGATCTATGGGAGAGGTCCTACGAGCAGTACTTC
cdr3_aa: CASSLDLWERSYEQYF
clone_size: few
d_call: NA
j_call: TRBJ2-7
v_call: TRBV11-3

cdr3_nt: TGTGCCAGCAGCCAACAAGCTCGAGGAATGAACACTGAAGCTTTCTTT
cdr3_aa: CASSQQARGMNTEAFF
clone_size: few
d_call: NA
j_call: TRBJ1-1
v_call: TRBV4-2

cdr3_nt: TGTGCCAGCAGATCAACAGAGATCAACTATGGCTACACCTTC
cdr3_aa: CASRSTEINYGYTF
clone_size: NA
d_call: NA
j_call: TRBJ1-2
v_call: TRBV12-3/TRBV12-4

cdr3_nt: TGTGCCAGCAGCGAGGGACTAGGGGGCACAGATACGCAGTATTTT
cdr3_aa: CASSEGLGGTDTQYF
clone_size: NA
d_call: TRBD2
j_call: TRBJ2-3
v_call: TRBV4-2

cdr3_nt: TGCAGCGCCTCTGCCGGGACAGGCCCCCATCTGACCTACAATGAGCAGTTCTTC
cdr3_aa: CSASAGTGPHLTYNEQFF
clone_size: NA
d_call: TRBD1
j_call: TRBJ2-1
v_call: TRBV29-1

cdr3_nt: TGTGCCAGCTCACCACTCAAAATCCACGAGCAGTACTTC
cdr3_aa: CASSPLKIHEQYF
clone_size: many
d_call: NA
j_call: TRBJ2-7
v_call: TRBV18

cdr3_nt: TGTGCCAGCAGTTACGGGGGGACAGTGCCTAGCACAGATACGCAGTATTTT
cdr3_aa: CASSYGGTVPSTDTQYF
clone_size: NA
d_call: NA
j_call: TRBJ2-3
v_call: TRBV6-5

cdr3_nt: TGTGCCAGCAGCTTAGACTTGCAGTTCCCAGATACGCAGTATTTT
cdr3_aa: CASSLDLQFPDTQYF
clone_size: NA
d_call: NA
j_call: TRBJ2-3
v_call: TRBV7-2

cdr3_nt: TGTGCCAGCAGTTTGACAGGGGTGAACACTGAAGCTTTCTTT
cdr3_aa: CASSLTGVNTEAFF
clone_size: NA
d_call: TRBD1
j_call: TRBJ1-1
v_call: TRBV27

cdr3_nt: TGTGCCAGCAGCCAAAGGGAAGGGGCCAATGAGCAGTTCTTC
cdr3_aa: CASSQREGANEQFF
clone_size: NA
d_call: NA
j_call: TRBJ2-1
v_call: TRBV3-1

cdr3_nt: TGTGCCAGCAGCGCCTCCACCGGGACCCAGCAAGAGACCCAGTACTTC
cdr3_aa: CASSASTGTQQETQYF
clone_size: NA
d_call: NA
j_call: TRBJ2-5
v_call: TRBV9

cdr3_nt: TGCGCCAGCAGCTGGCGAGGGGTGGGCCCGAACACTGAAGCTTTCTTT
cdr3_aa: CASSWRGVGPNTEAFF
clone_size: NA
d_call: NA
j_call: TRBJ1-1
v_call: TRBV5-1

cdr3_nt: TGTGCCAGCAGCTTATCGGGGGGTAACACTGAAGCTTTCTTT
cdr3_aa: CASSLSGGNTEAFF
clone_size: few
d_call: NA
j_call: TRBJ1-1
v_call: TRBV7-9

cdr3_nt: TGTGCCAGCAAACAGGGGGTCAACACCGGGGAGCTGTTTTTT
cdr3_aa: CASKQGVNTGELFF
clone_size: NA
d_call: TRBD1
j_call: TRBJ2-2
v_call: TRBV19

cdr3_nt: TGTGCCACCAGTGATTTTAGCCAGGGCTATGGCTACACCTTC
cdr3_aa: CATSDFSQGYGYTF
clone_size: few
d_call: NA
j_call: TRBJ1-2
v_call: TRBV24-1

cdr3_nt: TGTGCCAGCAGCGGATCGACTAGAAACTCCTTCACAGATACGCAGTATTTT
cdr3_aa: CASSGSTRNSFTDTQYF
clone_size: few
d_call: NA
j_call: TRBJ2-3
v_call: TRBV9

cdr3_nt: TGCAGTGCTAGAGCCCAGGGCTACGAGCAGTACTTC
cdr3_aa: CSARAQGYEQYF
clone_size: many
d_call: NA
j_call: TRBJ2-7
v_call: TRBV20-1

cdr3_nt: TGTGCCAGCAGCTGGCGGGACAGCGGCACAGATACGCAGTATTTT
cdr3_aa: CASSWRDSGTDTQYF
clone_size: NA
d_call: NA
j_call: TRBJ2-3
v_call: TRBV5-6

cdr3_nt: TGTGCCAGCAGACCGGGGACAGGGCGCACCGGGGAGCTGTTTTTT
cdr3_aa: CASRPGTGRTGELFF
clone_size: many
d_call: TRBD1
j_call: TRBJ2-2
v_call: TRBV12-3/TRBV12-4

cdr3_nt: TGCGCCAGCAGCTTGGCTCTAGCGGGGGCCCTCCAAGAGACCCAGTACTTC
cdr3_aa: CASSLALAGALQETQYF
clone_size: NA
d_call: TRBD2
j_call: TRBJ2-5
v_call: TRBV5-1

cdr3_nt: TGTGCCAGCAGCTTAGTGGGCGGGAACACTGAAGCTTTCTTT
cdr3_aa: CASSLVGGNTEAFF
clone_size: NA
d_call: NA
j_call: TRBJ1-1
v_call: TRBV7-9

cdr3_nt: TGTGCCAGCCGGGGGAACACAGATACGCAGTATTTT
cdr3_aa: CASRGNTDTQYF
clone_size: few
d_call: NA
j_call: TRBJ2-3
v_call: TRBV6-5

cdr3_nt: TGCAGTGCTAGAGATTTCCAGGGGAGGGACTACGAGCAGTACTTC
cdr3_aa: CSARDFQGRDYEQYF
clone_size: many
d_call: NA
j_call: TRBJ2-7
v_call: TRBV20-1

cdr3_nt: TGTGCCAGCACCCAGTTAGTGGGGAACAATGAGCAGTTCTTC
cdr3_aa: CASTQLVGNNEQFF
clone_size: NA
d_call: NA
j_call: TRBJ2-1
v_call: TRBV3-1

cdr3_nt: TGTGCCAGCGGGAAATCTAGCGGGACTTGGGAGACCCAGTACTTC
cdr3_aa: CASGKSSGTWETQYF
clone_size: many
d_call: TRBD2
j_call: TRBJ2-5
v_call: TRBV7-2

cdr3_nt: TGTGCCAGCACCACGGGGACAGCGACCAACGTCCTGACTTTC
cdr3_aa: CASTTGTATNVLTF
clone_size: NA
d_call: TRBD1
j_call: TRBJ2-6
v_call: TRBV6-5

cdr3_nt: TGCAGTGCTAGAGATTCGGGGACAGGGTGGTCCTACGAGCAGTACTTC
cdr3_aa: CSARDSGTGWSYEQYF
clone_size: many
d_call: TRBD1
j_call: TRBJ2-7
v_call: TRBV20-1

cdr3_nt: TGTGCCAGCAGCCGCGGGGGGGACCGGACTAACACAGATACGCAGTATTTT
cdr3_aa: CASSRGGDRTNTDTQYF
clone_size: many
d_call: TRBD2
j_call: TRBJ2-3
v_call: TRBV7-9

cdr3_nt: TGTGCCAGCAAAGTCGGGGACACTGAAGCTTTCTTT
cdr3_aa: CASKVGDTEAFF
clone_size: few
d_call: NA
j_call: TRBJ1-1
v_call: TRBV12-3/TRBV12-4

cdr3_nt: TGTGCCAGCAGTGTGCGTTACGAAAAACTGTTTTTT
cdr3_aa: CASSVRYEKLFF
clone_size: few
d_call: NA
j_call: TRBJ1-4
v_call: TRBV2

cdr3_nt: TGTGCCAGCAGCCCTGACACCTTCCTCTACGAGCAGTACTTC
cdr3_aa: CASSPDTFLYEQYF
clone_size: many
d_call: NA
j_call: TRBJ2-7
v_call: TRBV5-4

cdr3_nt: TGTGCCAGCCGGGCAGGAGGGGATACGCAGTATTTT
cdr3_aa: CASRAGGDTQYF
clone_size: NA
d_call: NA
j_call: TRBJ2-3
v_call: TRBV6-5

cdr3_nt: TGTGCCAGCAGCTCCCCAGGGTACGGCTACACCTTC
cdr3_aa: CASSSPGYGYTF
clone_size: NA
d_call: NA
j_call: TRBJ1-2
v_call: TRBV7-6

cdr3_nt: TGCAGCGTTGAAATGGGACAGCTATACAATGAGCAGTTCTTC
cdr3_aa: CSVEMGQLYNEQFF
clone_size: NA
d_call: TRBD1
j_call: TRBJ2-1
v_call: TRBV29-1